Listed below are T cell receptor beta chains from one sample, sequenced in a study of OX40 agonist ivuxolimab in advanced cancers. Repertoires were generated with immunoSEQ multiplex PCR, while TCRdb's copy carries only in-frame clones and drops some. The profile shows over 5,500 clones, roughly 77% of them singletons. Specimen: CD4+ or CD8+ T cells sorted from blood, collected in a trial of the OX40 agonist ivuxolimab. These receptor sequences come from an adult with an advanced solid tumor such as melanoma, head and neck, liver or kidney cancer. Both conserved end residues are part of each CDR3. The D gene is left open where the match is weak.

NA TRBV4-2 CASSQLPGQNEQYF
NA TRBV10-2 CASSVGTSHNEQFF
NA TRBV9 CASSVDGGPNQPQHF
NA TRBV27 CASSPGSGQPQHF
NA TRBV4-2 CASSQVGQAGRTDTQYF
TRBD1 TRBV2 CASSGGQGEVSGYTF
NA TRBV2 CASSEAQAALYEQYF
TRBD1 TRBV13 CASSLVFGQGAYNEQFF
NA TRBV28 CASSFSGDEQYF
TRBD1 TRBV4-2 CASSQDKGTGGVYGYTF
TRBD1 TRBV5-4 CASSSDRVEQTQYF
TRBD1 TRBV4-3 CASSQDRTGPYEQYF
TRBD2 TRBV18 CASSPRAGGIGDTQYF
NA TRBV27 CASSSGHNYGYTF
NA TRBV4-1 CASSQALATWDTQYF
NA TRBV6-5 CASSLTMDYGNEQFF
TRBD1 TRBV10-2 CASSEETGSTDTQYF
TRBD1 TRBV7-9 CASSPRTGVSYNEQFF
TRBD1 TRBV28 CASSFLVPGQGDEQFF
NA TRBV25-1 CASSEFARGEQETQYF
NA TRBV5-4 CASSLVGRFDYGYTF
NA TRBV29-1 CSVETVFWDKQINEQFF
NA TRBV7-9 CASSYDKWEQFF
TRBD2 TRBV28 CASSLFSGSGEIDTQYF
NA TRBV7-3 CASSLNENTEAFF
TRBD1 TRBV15 CATSRDREGAVKLFF